This T cell receptor (beta chain) emerged from a study of cytomegalovirus exposure and HLA in healthy donors. The V gene's germline CDR1 is MNHEY and CDR2 SVGAGI. The length of the CDR3 is 14 residues. Trimming left V 7 bases short and J 7 bases short, with 16 bases between. This PCR relied on a set of 60 Vbeta primers and 13 Jbeta primers. Profiling relied on immunoSEQ multiplex PCR, and the TCRdb table lists in-frame clones only, not all of them. The table has some 150,000 clones, about 75% seen once; the top ten hold 1.5% to 2%. Sequenced input: PBMCs. V usage is TRBV6-5 and J usage is TRBJ2-2; perhaps TRBD2 as D (5 bases). This TCR was recovered from a woman in her 30s in good health and CMV-seronegative. This CDR3 is CASKLDPDFGELFF. The CDR3 DNA sequence: TGTGCCAGCAAGTTAGACCCGGACTTCGGGGAGCTGTTTTTT.